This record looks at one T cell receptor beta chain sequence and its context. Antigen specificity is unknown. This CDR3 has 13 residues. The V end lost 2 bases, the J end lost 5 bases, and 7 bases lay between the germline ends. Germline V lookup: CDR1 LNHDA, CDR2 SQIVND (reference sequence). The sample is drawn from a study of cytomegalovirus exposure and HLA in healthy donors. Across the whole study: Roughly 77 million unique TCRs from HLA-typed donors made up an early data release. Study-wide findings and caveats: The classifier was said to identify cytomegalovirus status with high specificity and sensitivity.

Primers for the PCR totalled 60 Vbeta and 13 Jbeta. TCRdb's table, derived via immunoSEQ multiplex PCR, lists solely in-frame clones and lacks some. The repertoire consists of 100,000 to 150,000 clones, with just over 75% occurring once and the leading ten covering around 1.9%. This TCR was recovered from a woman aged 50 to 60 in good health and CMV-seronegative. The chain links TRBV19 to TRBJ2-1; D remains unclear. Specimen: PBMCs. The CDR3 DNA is TGTGCCAGTAGTATATCCCCGGACAATGAGCAGTTCTTC. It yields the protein CASSISPDNEQFF. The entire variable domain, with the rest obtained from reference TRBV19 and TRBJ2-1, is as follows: DGGITQSPKYLFRKEGQNVTLSCEQNLNHDAMYWYRQDPGQGLRLIYYSQIVNDFQKGDIAEGYSVSREKKESFPLTVTSAQKNPTAFYLCASSISPDNEQFFGPGTRLTVL.